This T cell receptor beta chain comes out of a study of immune characterization of retroperitoneal liposarcoma. CDR3 length equals 15 residues. The germline CDR1 and CDR2 sequences are MNHNS and SASEGT. The germline V and J ends were trimmed by 10 bases and 13 bases, with 29 bases remaining between them. TCRdb fed the PCR reads into MiXCR, producing one record per CDR3 protein. The data show about 12,000 distinct CDR3 sequences, about a quarter seen once. Material for sequencing was tumor tissue. This TCR was recovered from a female donor with retroperitoneal liposarcoma. J is TRBJ2-1 and V is TRBV6-1; maybe TRBD1 (8 bases). CDR3 in amino acids: CAIGDRTGTKETQFF. The DNA of the CDR3 is TGTGCCATCGGGGATCGGACAGGGACTAAAGAGACCCAGTTCTTC.